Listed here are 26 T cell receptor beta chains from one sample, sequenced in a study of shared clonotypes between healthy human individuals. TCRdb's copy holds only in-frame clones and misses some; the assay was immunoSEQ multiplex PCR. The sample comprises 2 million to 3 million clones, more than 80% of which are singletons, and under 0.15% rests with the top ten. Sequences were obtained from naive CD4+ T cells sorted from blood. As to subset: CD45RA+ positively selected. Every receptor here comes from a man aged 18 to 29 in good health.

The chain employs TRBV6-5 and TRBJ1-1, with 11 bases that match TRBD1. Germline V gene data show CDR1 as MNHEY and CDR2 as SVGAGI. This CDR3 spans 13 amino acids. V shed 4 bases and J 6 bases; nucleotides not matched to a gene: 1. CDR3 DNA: TGTGCCAGCAGTTCGGGACAGGGGGCTGAAGCTTTCTTT. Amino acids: CASSSGQGAEAFF.

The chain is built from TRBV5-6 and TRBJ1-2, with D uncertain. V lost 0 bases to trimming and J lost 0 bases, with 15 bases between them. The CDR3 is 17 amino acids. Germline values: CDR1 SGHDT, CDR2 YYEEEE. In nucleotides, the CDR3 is TGTGCCAGCAGCTTGGAGGGCTCCGCAACCACTAACTATGGCTACACCTTC. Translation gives CASSLEGSATTNYGYTF.

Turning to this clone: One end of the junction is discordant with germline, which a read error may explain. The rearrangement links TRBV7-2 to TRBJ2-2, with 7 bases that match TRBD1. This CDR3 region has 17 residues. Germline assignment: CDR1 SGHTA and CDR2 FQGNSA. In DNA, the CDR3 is TGTGCCAGCAGATTAGGGGTCGGGACAGCTAGCACCGGGGAGCTGTTTTTT. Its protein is CASRLGVGTASTGELFF.

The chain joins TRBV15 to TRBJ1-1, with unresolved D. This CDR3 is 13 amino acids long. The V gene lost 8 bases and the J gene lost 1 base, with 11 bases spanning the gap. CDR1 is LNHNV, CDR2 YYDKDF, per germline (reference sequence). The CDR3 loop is CATHSEGNTEAFF. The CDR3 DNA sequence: TGTGCCACCCATTCTGAGGGGAACACTGAAGCTTTCTTT.

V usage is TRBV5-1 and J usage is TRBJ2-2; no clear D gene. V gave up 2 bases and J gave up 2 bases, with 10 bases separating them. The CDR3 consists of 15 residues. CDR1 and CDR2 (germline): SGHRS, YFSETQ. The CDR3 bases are TGCGCCAGCAGCTTCGGGTCAAAAAACACCGGGGAGCTGTTTTTT. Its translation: CASSFGSKNTGELFF.

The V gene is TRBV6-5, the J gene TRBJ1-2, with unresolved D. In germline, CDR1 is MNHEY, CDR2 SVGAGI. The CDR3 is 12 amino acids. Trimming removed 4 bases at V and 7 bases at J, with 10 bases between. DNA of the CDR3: TGTGCCAGCAGTTCGAGTAGCGTTGGCTACACCTTC. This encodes CASSSSSVGYTF.

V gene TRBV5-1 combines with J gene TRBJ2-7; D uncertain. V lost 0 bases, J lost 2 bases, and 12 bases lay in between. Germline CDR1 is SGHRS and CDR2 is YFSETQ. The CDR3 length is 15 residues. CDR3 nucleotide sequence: TGCGCCAGCAGCTTGGTTCCAGGTGCCACCTACGAGCAGTACTTC. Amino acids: CASSLVPGATYEQYF. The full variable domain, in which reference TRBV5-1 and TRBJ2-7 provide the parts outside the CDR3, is KAGVTQTPRYLIKTRGQQVTLSCSPISGHRSVSWYQQTPGQGLQFLFEYFSETQRNKGNFPGRFSGRQFSNSRSEMNVSTLELGDSALYLCASSLVPGATYEQYFGPGTRLTVT.

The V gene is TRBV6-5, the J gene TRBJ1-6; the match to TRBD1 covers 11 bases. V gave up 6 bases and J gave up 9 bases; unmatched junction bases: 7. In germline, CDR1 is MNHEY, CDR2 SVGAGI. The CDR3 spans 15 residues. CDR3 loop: CASSTLGQGGSPLHF. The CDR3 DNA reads TGTGCCAGCAGCACGTTGGGACAGGGGGGTTCACCCCTCCACTTT.

CDR3 region: CASRTSWRDYEQYF. CDR3 DNA: TGTGCCAGCAGGACGTCCTGGAGGGACTACGAGCAGTACTTC. This chain uses TRBV2 with TRBJ2-7, with D perhaps TRBD2 (6 bases). V gave up 6 bases and J gave up 3 bases, with 15 bases separating them. The germline V gene encodes CDR1 SNHLY and CDR2 FYNNEI. The length of the CDR3 is 14 residues.

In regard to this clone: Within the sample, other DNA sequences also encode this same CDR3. CDR3 nucleotides: TGTGCCAGCAGCTTAGGTTACGAGCAGTACTTC. Translating it yields CASSLGYEQYF. This sequence joins TRBV5-4 and TRBJ2-7; D remains ambiguous. V was shortened by 2 bases and J by 4 bases, with 4 bases between the two germline ends. The CDR3 loop spans 11 amino acids. Germline V gene sequence: CDR1 SGHNT, CDR2 YYREEE (reference sequence).

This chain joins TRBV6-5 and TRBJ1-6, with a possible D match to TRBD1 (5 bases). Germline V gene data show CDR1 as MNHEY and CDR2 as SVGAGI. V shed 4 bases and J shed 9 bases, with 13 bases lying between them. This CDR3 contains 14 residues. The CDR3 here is CASSSLSGGSPLHF. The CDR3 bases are TGTGCCAGCAGTTCCCTGTCGGGGGGTTCACCCCTCCACTTT.

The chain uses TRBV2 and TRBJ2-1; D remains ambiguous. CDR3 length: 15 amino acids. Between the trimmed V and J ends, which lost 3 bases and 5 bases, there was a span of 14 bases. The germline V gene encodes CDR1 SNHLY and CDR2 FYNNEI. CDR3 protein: CASSEGGGKNNEQFF. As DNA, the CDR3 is TGTGCCAGCAGTGAGGGTGGTGGGAAGAACAATGAGCAGTTCTTC.

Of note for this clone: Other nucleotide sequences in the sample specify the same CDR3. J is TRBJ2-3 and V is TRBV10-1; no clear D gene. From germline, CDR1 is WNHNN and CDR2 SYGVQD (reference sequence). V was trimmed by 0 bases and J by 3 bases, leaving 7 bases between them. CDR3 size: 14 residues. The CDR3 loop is CASSESPATDTQYF. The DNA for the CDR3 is TGCGCCAGCAGTGAGTCGCCGGCTACAGATACGCAGTATTTT.

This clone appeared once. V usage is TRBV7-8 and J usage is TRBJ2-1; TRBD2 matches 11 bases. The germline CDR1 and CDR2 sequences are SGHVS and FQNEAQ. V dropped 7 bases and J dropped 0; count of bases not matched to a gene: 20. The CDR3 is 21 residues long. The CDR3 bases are TGTGCCAGCACCAACGACGCCGGCGAGGGGCTAGCGGGGGGCTCCTACAATGAGCAGTTCTTC. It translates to CASTNDAGEGLAGGSYNEQFF.

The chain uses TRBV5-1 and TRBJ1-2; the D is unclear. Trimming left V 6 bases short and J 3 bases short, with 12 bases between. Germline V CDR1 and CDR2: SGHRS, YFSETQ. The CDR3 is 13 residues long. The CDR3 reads CASNAGSDYGYTF. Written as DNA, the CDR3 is TGCGCCAGCAATGCGGGTTCAGACTATGGCTACACCTTC.

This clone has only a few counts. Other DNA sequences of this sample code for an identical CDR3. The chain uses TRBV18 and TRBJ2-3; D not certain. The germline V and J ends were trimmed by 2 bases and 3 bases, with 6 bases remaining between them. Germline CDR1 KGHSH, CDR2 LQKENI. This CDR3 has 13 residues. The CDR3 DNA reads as TGTGCCAGCTCACCAGGCGTAACAGATACGCAGTATTTT. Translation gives CASSPGVTDTQYF. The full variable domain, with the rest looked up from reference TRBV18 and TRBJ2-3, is NAGVMQNPRHLVRRRGQEARLRCSPMKGHSHVYWYRQLPEEGLKFMVYLQKENIIDESGMPKERFSAEFPKEGPSILRIQQVVRGDSAAYFCASSPGVTDTQYFGPGTRLTVL.

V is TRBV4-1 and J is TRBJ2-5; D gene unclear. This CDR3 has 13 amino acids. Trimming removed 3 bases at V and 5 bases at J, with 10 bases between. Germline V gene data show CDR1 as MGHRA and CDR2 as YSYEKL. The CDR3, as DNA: TGCGCCAGCAGCCACGACGCCGGGGAGACCCAGTACTTC. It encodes CASSHDAGETQYF.

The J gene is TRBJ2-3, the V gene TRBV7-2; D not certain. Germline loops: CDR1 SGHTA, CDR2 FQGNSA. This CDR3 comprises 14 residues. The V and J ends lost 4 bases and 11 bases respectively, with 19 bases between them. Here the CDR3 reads CASSSRVGPRLQYF. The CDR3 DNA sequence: TGTGCCAGCAGCTCCCGAGTCGGGCCTAGACTGCAGTATTTT.

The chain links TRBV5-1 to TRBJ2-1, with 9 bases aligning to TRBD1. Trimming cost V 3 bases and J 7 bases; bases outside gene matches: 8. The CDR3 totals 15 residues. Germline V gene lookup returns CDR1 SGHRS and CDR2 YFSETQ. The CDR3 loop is CASSWGDRVGNEQFF. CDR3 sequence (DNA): TGCGCCAGCAGCTGGGGGGACAGGGTCGGAAATGAGCAGTTCTTC.

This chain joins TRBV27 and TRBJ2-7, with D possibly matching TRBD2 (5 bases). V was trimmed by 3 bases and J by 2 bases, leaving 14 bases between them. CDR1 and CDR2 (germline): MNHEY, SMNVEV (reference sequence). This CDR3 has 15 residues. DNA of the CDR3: TGTGCCAGCAGTTTGTACCGGGGTAGCCCCTACGAGCAGTACTTC. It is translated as CASSLYRGSPYEQYF.

The CDR3 reads CASSGRTTDTQYF. The CDR3 DNA sequence: TGTGCCAGCTCAGGACGGACCACAGATACGCAGTATTTT. This chain connects TRBV18 to TRBJ2-3, with unresolved D. The germline V gene has CDR1 KGHSH and CDR2 LQKENI. With 5 bases removed from V and 2 bases from J, the gap between germline ends came to 8 bases. CDR3 length: 13 residues.

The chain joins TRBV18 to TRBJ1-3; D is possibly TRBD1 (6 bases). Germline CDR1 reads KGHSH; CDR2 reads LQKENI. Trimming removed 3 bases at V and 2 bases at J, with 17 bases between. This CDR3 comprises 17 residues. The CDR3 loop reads CASSPQGGGATGNTIYF. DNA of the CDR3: TGTGCCAGCTCACCGCAAGGGGGGGGCGCAACTGGAAACACCATATATTTT.

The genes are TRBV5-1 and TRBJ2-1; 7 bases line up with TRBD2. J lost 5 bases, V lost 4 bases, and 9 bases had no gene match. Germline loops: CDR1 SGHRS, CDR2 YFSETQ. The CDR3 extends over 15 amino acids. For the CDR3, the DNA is TGCGCCAGCAGCCCCCAGCCCGGGACTAACAATGAGCAGTTCTTC. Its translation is CASSPQPGTNNEQFF.

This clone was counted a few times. The DNA for the CDR3 is TGTGCCAGCAGCCCCCCGGGAGCGAACTTCCACAATGAGCAGTTCTTC. Translating it yields CASSPPGANFHNEQFF. The chain uses TRBV9 and TRBJ2-1; D may be TRBD2 (6 bases). Germline lookup yields CDR1 SGDLS and CDR2 YYNGEE. This CDR3 has 16 residues. The V end was cut by 4 bases, the J end by 5 bases, with 19 bases between.

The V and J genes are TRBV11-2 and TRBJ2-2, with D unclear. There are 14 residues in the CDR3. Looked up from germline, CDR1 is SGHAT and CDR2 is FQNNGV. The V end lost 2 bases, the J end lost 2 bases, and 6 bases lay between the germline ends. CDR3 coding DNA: TGTGCCAGCAGCTTATTATCTAACACCGGGGAGCTGTTTTTT. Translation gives CASSLLSNTGELFF.

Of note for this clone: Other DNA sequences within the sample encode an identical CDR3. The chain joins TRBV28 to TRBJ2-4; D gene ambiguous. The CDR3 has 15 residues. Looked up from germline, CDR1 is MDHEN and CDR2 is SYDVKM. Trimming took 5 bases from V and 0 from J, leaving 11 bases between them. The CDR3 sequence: CASSLQGLAKNIQYF. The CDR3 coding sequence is TGTGCCAGCAGTCTCCAAGGGCTAGCCAAAAACATTCAGTACTTC.